The 20 T cell receptor beta chains below were found in one sample sequenced in a study of T-cell reconstitution after alpha-beta-depleted transplantation in children (dated by TCRdb to the mid-2010s). The sample's time point label, decoded: day 60 (about 2 months) after transplantation. What the treatment or condition label conveys for this sample: allogeneic hematopoietic cell transplantation with graft depleted of TCRalphabeta T cells and CD19 B cells. Preparation of the library involved PCR. Sequencing was performed on an Illumina HiSeq 2500. TCR libraries were prepared with molecular barcoding, using unique molecular identifiers to normalize TCRbeta repertoire quantification. TCRdb applied fastp at Q25 and MiXCR to the public reads, then kept only in-frame beta chains. Merged by CDR3 protein, the rows form single entries marked with the most common genes and DNA. For this sample the table gives some 48,000 distinct CDR3 sequences, of which 5% to 6.5% were detected only once. The top ten hold over 30% of the sample.

The sequencing here drew on PBMCs, mostly from graft donor cells, taken 60 days after TCRalphabeta/CD19-depleted stem cell transplant. Every receptor here comes from a female patient aged 2-9 years who had a stem cell transplant for aplastic anemia, so the T cells may come from the graft donor.

This clonotype was counted at least ten times. The chain joins TRBV20-1 to TRBJ1-3; no definite D call. V lost 3 bases to trimming and J lost 0 bases, with 9 bases between them. The CDR3 extends over 14 amino acids. Germline V gene data show CDR1 as DFQATT and CDR2 as SNEGSKA (reference sequence). For the CDR3, the DNA is TGCAGTGCTAGTGTGGCAGACTCTGGAAACACCATATATTTT. Its translation is CSASVADSGNTIYF.

V and J are TRBV4-2 and TRBJ2-5; D is unclear. In germline, CDR1 is LGHNA, CDR2 YNFKEQ. The CDR3 contains 15 residues. V lost 0 bases, J lost 3 bases, and 11 bases lay in between. The CDR3 nucleotides are TGTGCCAGCAGCCAAGATGGGCCTAGAAAAGAGACCCAGTACTTC. Its protein is CASSQDGPRKETQYF.

V is TRBV20-1 and J is TRBJ1-2, with a tentative D call TRBD1 (5 bases). Germline CDR1 DFQATT, CDR2 SNEGSKA (reference sequence). CDR3 length: 12 amino acids. V lost 1 base and J 13 bases, leaving 16 bases between the germline ends. CDR3 sequence (DNA): TGCAGTGCTAGAGTTAGGGATTTTGGGGGCACCTTC. This encodes CSARVRDFGGTF.

The chain links TRBV2 to TRBJ1-5; D perhaps matches TRBD1 (6 bases). The CDR3 is 14 residues long. V lost 6 bases and J 4 bases, leaving 13 bases between the germline ends. Germline V CDR1 and CDR2: SNHLY, FYNNEI. CDR3 protein: CASSREQGNQPQHF. DNA for the CDR3: TGTGCCAGCAGCCGAGAACAGGGAAATCAGCCCCAGCATTTT.

A word on this clonotype: A much more abundant neighbour one base away suggests this may be a read error. The chain links TRBV28 to TRBJ2-7, with D possibly being TRBD1 (5 bases). CDR1 MDHEN and CDR2 SYDVKM come from the germline V gene. The V end was cut by 10 bases, the J end by 4 bases, with 23 bases between. This CDR3 region has 15 residues. CDR3 coding DNA: TGTGCCACCAGCTTACTCGGAAAGGGGATTTACGAGCAGTACTTC. Residues: CATSLLGKGIYEQYF.

The sample holds many counts of this clonotype. The chain links TRBV18 to TRBJ2-1; tentative D call: TRBD2 (6 bases). The CDR3 is 14 residues long. Germline CDR1 reads KGHSH; CDR2 reads LQKENI. Trimming stripped 3 bases from V and 6 bases from J, with 12 bases between. The CDR3 here is CASSPRTGANEQFF. Written as DNA, the CDR3 is TGTGCCAGCTCACCCCGAACGGGAGCCAATGAGCAGTTCTTC.

This clonotype was observed many times. This sequence joins TRBV6-1 and TRBJ2-7; TRBD1 matches at 9 bases. CDR3 length: 12 residues. Germline CDR1 is MNHNS and CDR2 is SASEGT. Trimming cost V 6 bases and J 3 bases; bases outside gene matches: 0. The CDR3 sequence is CASRTGGYEQYF. The CDR3 nucleotides read TGTGCCAGCAGGACAGGGGGCTACGAGCAGTACTTC.

Ten or more counts support this clonotype. The chain joins TRBV19 to TRBJ2-1; 7 positions match TRBD1. This CDR3 comprises 14 residues. CDR1 and CDR2 from the germline V gene are LNHDA and SQIVND (reference sequence). Germline trimming cut 9 bases from V and 5 bases from J; bases unmatched to any gene: 10. The CDR3 DNA is TGTGCCAGCTCCGACAGGGTCGTCAACAATGAGCAGTTCTTC. Its translation is CASSDRVVNNEQFF.

This clonotype was seen many times. The chain has TRBV6-6 and TRBJ2-7; 9 positions agree with TRBD2. Trimming cost V 2 bases and J 1 base; bases outside gene matches: 6. CDR1 and CDR2 (germline): MNHNY, SVGAGI (reference sequence). The CDR3 is made up of 16 amino acids. The CDR3 coding sequence is TGTGCCAGCAGTTACCCCACTAGCGGGTTTTCCTACGAGCAGTACTTC. As protein: CASSYPTSGFSYEQYF.

This clonotype has a handful of counts. The chain uses TRBV11-2 and TRBJ2-1, with 13 bases aligning to TRBD2. This CDR3 has 16 residues. With V trimmed by 5 bases and J by 6 bases, 7 bases remained unmatched. Germline CDR1 is SGHAT and CDR2 is FQNNGV. CDR3 sequence (DNA): TGTGCCAGCAGCCCCCCCGGACTAGCGGGAGTCAATGAGCAGTTCTTC. Amino acid sequence: CASSPPGLAGVNEQFF. The whole variable domain, filled in from reference TRBV11-2 and TRBJ2-1, reads EAGVAQSPRYKIIEKRQSVAFWCNPISGHATLYWYQQILGQGPKLLIQFQNNGVVDDSQLPKDRFSAERLKGVDSTLKIQPAKLEDSAVYLCASSPPGLAGVNEQFFGPGTRLTVL.

The chain links TRBV7-8 to TRBJ2-1, with D perhaps TRBD1 or TRBD2 (6 bases each). The CDR3 length is 20 residues. Trimming took 5 bases from V and 7 from J, leaving 33 bases between them. Germline V gene lookup returns CDR1 SGHVS and CDR2 FQNEAQ. The CDR3 spells CASSRIPTPGLGGAQNEQFF. The CDR3 DNA reads TGTGCCAGCAGCCGAATTCCTACTCCGGGTCTCGGGGGCGCTCAGAATGAGCAGTTCTTC.

This clonotype was seen many times. V and J are TRBV9 and TRBJ2-3; the match to TRBD2 covers 8 bases. CDR1 and CDR2 (germline): SGDLS, YYNGEE. The CDR3 has 15 residues. Trimming cost V 6 bases and J 1 base; bases outside gene matches: 7. This chain's CDR3 is CASNPRGGRTDTQYF. DNA of the CDR3: TGTGCCAGCAATCCACGGGGGGGCCGCACAGATACGCAGTATTTT.

This clonotype showed up many times. CDR3 amino acids: CASTSDRERGYTF. Here the CDR3 DNA reads TGTGCCAGCACATCGGACAGGGAGCGTGGCTACACCTTC. The chain carries TRBV28 and TRBJ1-2, with 8 bases matching TRBD1. The CDR3 is made up of 13 amino acids. J lost 7 bases, V lost 7 bases, and 8 bases had no gene match. Germline V CDR1 and CDR2: MDHEN, SYDVKM.

This clonotype was observed a few times. The gene calls are TRBV6-1 and TRBJ2-4; TRBD2 agrees at 8 bases. The junction had 4 bases not matched to a gene; V was cut back by 1 base and J by 14 bases. The CDR3 runs to 12 residues. Germline V gene data show CDR1 as MNHNS and CDR2 as SASEGT. The CDR3 sequence: CASSEGDGREYF. For the CDR3, the DNA is TGTGCCAGCAGTGAAGGGGACGGGAGGGAGTACTTC.

This clonotype was counted many times. This sequence joins TRBV6-1 and TRBJ1-1; 10 bases fit TRBD1. After removal of 5 bases from V and 6 bases from J, the junction contained 3 bases not matched to a gene. The CDR3 totals 13 residues. Per germline, CDR1 MNHNS and CDR2 SASEGT. The CDR3 region is CASSRQGAAEAFF. As DNA, the CDR3 is TGTGCCAGCAGTAGACAGGGGGCTGCTGAAGCTTTCTTT.

This clonotype was seen only a few times. The chain recombines TRBV20-1 with TRBJ1-5; perhaps TRBD1 as D (5 bases). The CDR3 extends over 15 amino acids. Germline-derived CDR1 and CDR2 are DFQATT and SNEGSKA (reference sequence). Deletions cut 3 bases from V and 3 bases from J, with 15 bases between. The CDR3 DNA reads as TGCAGTGCTAGGGGGGGGACGGCGGCCAATCAGCCCCAGCATTTT. This encodes CSARGGTAANQPQHF.

This clonotype was counted many times. The V and J genes are TRBV20-1 and TRBJ2-3; 10 nucleotides align to TRBD2. The ends lost 1 base at V and 4 bases at J; junction bases unmatched: 5. Per the germline V gene, CDR1 is DFQATT and CDR2 is SNEGSKA (reference sequence). CDR3 length: 15 residues. The CDR3 region is CSARGSSGRSDTQYF. CDR3 nucleotides: TGCAGTGCTAGAGGCAGTAGCGGGAGGTCAGATACGCAGTATTTT.

This clonotype was found a few times. V and J are TRBV14 and TRBJ1-2, with D possibly being TRBD1 (5 bases). Germline V gene sequence: CDR1 SGHDN, CDR2 FVKESK. V lost 4 bases and J 0 bases, leaving 18 bases between the germline ends. The CDR3 extends over 17 amino acids. As DNA, the CDR3 is TGTGCCAGCAGCCCAGGCCTTCGGGGGACCACTAACTATGGCTACACCTTC. Its protein is CASSPGLRGTTNYGYTF.

This chain joins TRBV7-9 and TRBJ2-1; D not resolved. CDR3 size: 12 residues. Germline-derived CDR1 and CDR2 are SEHNR and FQNEAQ (reference sequence). The V and J ends lost 1 base and 9 bases respectively, with 7 bases between them. This CDR3 is CASSLVWREQFF. The CDR3 region has the DNA TGTGCCAGCAGCTTAGTTTGGCGTGAGCAGTTCTTC.

The table lists this clonotype with many counts. The gene calls are TRBV10-3 and TRBJ2-1; 7 bases match TRBD2. V dropped 6 bases and J dropped 5; count of bases not matched to a gene: 4. The CDR3 runs 13 residues. Germline V CDR1 and CDR2: ENHRY, SYGVKD. DNA for the CDR3: TGTGCCATCAGGGCGGGGGTCGACAATGAGCAGTTCTTC. Translation: CAIRAGVDNEQFF.